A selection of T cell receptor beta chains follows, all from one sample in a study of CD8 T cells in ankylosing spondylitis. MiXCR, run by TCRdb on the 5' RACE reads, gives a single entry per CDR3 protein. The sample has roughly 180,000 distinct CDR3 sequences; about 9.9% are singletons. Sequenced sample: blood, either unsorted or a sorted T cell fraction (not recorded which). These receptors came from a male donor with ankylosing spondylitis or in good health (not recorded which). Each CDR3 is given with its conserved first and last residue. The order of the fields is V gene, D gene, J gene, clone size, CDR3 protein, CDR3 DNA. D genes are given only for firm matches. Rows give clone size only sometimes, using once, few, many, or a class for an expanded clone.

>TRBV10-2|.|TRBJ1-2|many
CASSEYSDSSYGYTF
TGCGCCAGCAGTGAGTACTCGGACAGCAGCTATGGCTACACCTTC
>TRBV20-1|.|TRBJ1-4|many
CSARDVSNEKLFF
TGCAGTGCTAGAGATGTCAGTAATGAAAAACTGTTTTTT
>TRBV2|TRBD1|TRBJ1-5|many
CASRADRGDQPQHF
TGTGCCAGCAGGGCTGACAGGGGGGATCAGCCCCAGCATTTT
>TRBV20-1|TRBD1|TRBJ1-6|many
CSAREDRVSPLHF
TGCAGTGCTAGAGAGGACAGGGTTTCACCCCTCCACTTT
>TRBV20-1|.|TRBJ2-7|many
CSARGSQGSMFEQYF
TGCAGTGCTAGAGGGTCCCAGGGATCTATGTTCGAGCAGTACTTC
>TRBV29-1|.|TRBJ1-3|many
CSVEIWTQRGNTIYF
TGCAGCGTTGAAATTTGGACACAACGTGGCAACACCATATATTTT
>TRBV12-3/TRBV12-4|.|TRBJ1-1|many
CASGLWGVNTEAFF
TGTGCCAGTGGGCTGTGGGGCGTAAACACTGAAGCTTTCTTT
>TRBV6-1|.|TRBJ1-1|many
CASNSQNLNTEAFF
TGTGCCAGCAATAGTCAGAATTTGAACACTGAAGCTTTCTTT
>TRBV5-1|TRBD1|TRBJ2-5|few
CASSLEIRTGTGETQYF
TGCGCCAGCAGCTTGGAGATTCGGACAGGGACAGGGGAGACCCAGTACTTC
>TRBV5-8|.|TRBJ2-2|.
CASSFHRGANTGELFF
TGTGCCAGCAGCTTCCACCGGGGCGCGAACACCGGGGAGCTGTTTTTT
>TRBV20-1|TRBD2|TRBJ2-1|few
CSGTSGLYNEQFF
TGCAGTGGTACTAGCGGGCTTTACAATGAGCAGTTCTTC
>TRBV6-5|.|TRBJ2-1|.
CASSYGQGTYNEQFF
TGTGCCAGCAGTTACGGGCAGGGGACCTACAATGAGCAGTTCTTC
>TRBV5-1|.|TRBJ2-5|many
CASSPGRRLSEETQYF
TGCGCCAGCAGCCCCGGACGCCGATTGTCGGAAGAGACCCAGTACTTC
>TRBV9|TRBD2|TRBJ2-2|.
CASSPRLAGSNTGELFF
TGTGCCAGCAGCCCACGACTAGCGGGGTCGAACACCGGGGAGCTGTTTTTT
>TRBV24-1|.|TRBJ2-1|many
CATSDLTRGGYNEQFF
TGTGCCACCAGTGATTTGACTAGAGGGGGGTACAATGAGCAGTTCTTC
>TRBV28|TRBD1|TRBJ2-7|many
CASNQQGSHSYEQYF
TGTGCCAGCAACCAACAGGGGTCCCATTCCTACGAGCAGTACTTC
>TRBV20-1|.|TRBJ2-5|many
CSARDAGTQWETQYF
TGCAGTGCTAGAGATGCGGGCACTCAATGGGAGACCCAGTACTTC
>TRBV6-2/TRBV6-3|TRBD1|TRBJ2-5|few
CASSPSTGAIEETQYF
TGTGCCAGCAGTCCTTCGACAGGGGCCATAGAAGAGACCCAGTACTTC
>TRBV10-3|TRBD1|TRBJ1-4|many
CAISDSRQGLFF
TGTGCCATCAGCGATTCACGACAGGGTCTGTTTTTT
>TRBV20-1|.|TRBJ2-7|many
CSAIVPYSQDPYEQYF
TGCAGTGCTATAGTCCCGTACTCACAGGACCCCTACGAGCAGTACTTC
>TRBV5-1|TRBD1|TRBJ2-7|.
CASSLDWTGGIFYEQYF
TGCGCCAGCAGCTTGGATTGGACAGGGGGTATTTTCTACGAGCAGTACTTC
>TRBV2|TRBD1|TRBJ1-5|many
CASSRDRGLQPQHF
TGTGCCAGCAGTCGCGACAGGGGGCTTCAGCCCCAGCATTTT
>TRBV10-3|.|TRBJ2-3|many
CAIKRGRGDTDTQYF
TGTGCCATCAAGAGGGGGCGGGGGGACACAGATACGCAGTATTTT
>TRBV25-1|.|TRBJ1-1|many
CASSEYKIGAVAFF
TGTGCCAGCAGTGAATATAAAATCGGGGCAGTGGCTTTCTTT
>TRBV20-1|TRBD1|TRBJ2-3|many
CSARDGWDRRPTDTQYF
TGCAGTGCTAGAGATGGGTGGGACAGGCGACCCACAGATACGCAGTATTTT
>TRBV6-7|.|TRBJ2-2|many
CASTRCQTGELFF
TGTGCCAGCACCCGCTGTCAGACCGGGGAGCTGTTTTTT
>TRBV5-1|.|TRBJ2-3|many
CASSLGSGLSTDTQYF
TGTGCCAGCAGTTTAGGAAGCGGGCTGAGCACAGATACGCAGTATTTT
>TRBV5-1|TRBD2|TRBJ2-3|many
CASTLVGGTDTQYF
TGCGCCAGCACCCTCGTCGGGGGGACAGATACGCAGTATTTT
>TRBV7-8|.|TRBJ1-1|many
CASTIDILFTEAFF
TGTGCCAGCACCATAGACATACTATTCACTGAAGCTTTCTTT
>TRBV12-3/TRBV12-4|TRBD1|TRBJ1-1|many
CASSLKEGAVTEAFF
TGTGCCAGCAGTTTAAAAGAGGGGGCAGTCACTGAAGCTTTCTTT
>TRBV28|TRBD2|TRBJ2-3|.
CASTTSGNQDTQYF
TGTGCCAGCACTACTAGCGGGAACCAAGATACGCAGTATTTT
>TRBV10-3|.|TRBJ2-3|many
CANGNLATDTQYF
TGTGCCAACGGAAACCTGGCCACAGATACGCAGTATTTT
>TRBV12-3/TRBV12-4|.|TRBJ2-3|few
CATLSTDTQYF
TGTGCCACCCTCTCCACAGATACGCAGTATTTT
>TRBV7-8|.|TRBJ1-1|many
CASSSRGTYMNTEAFF
TGTGCCAGCAGCTCCCGGGGGACGTACATGAACACTGAAGCTTTCTTT
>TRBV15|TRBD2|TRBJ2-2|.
CATRGPLILAGPNTGELFF
TGTGCCACCAGGGGCCCACTTATACTAGCGGGTCCGAACACCGGGGAGCTGTTTTTT
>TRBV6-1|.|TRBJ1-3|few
CASGENSGNTIYF
TGTGCCAGCGGCGAGAATTCAGGAAACACCATATATTTT
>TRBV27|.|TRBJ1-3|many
CASSPWGSSSGNTIYF
TGTGCCAGCAGTCCCTGGGGATCCAGCTCTGGAAACACCATATATTTT
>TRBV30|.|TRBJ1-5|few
CAWRQDNNQPQHF
TGTGCCTGGAGACAGGATAACAATCAGCCCCAGCATTTT
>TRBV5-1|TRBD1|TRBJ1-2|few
CASSIRTGGDGYTF
TGCGCCAGCAGCATACGGACAGGGGGCGATGGCTACACCTTC
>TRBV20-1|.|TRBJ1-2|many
CSARVRTGMNYGYTF
TGCAGTGCTAGAGTTCGGACGGGGATGAACTATGGCTACACCTTC
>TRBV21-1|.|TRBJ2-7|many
CASRPTSGRAYEQYF
TGTGCCAGCAGGCCCACTAGCGGGAGGGCCTACGAGCAGTACTTC
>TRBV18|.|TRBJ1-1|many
CASSPPLWRGYPEAFF
TGTGCCAGCTCACCACCGTTGTGGAGGGGGTATCCTGAAGCTTTCTTT
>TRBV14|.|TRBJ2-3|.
CASSQVGGEIRDTQYF
TGTGCCAGCAGCCAAGTTGGCGGGGAGATTCGGGATACGCAGTATTTT
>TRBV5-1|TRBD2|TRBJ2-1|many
CASSLGTSGNLDEQFF
TGCGCCAGCAGCTTGGGGACTAGCGGGAATTTGGATGAGCAGTTCTTC